One sample yielded the 9 T cell receptor beta chains listed below, sequenced in a study of CD8+CD57+ T cells in acquired aplastic anemia. For CDR3 and TCR beta VDJ profiling, genomic DNA was the template used. MiXCR, applied by TCRdb to the reads, yields one record per CDR3 protein. The table has around 170,000 distinct CDR3 sequences, under 75% seen once. Sequenced sample: sorted CD4+, CD8+, or CD8+CD57+ T cells (not recorded which) from PBMCs. The receptors derive from a human donor in good health.

The V gene is TRBV15, the J gene TRBJ2-3; TRBD2 is a possible D gene (5 bases). The germline V and J ends were trimmed by 0 bases and 0 bases, with 16 bases remaining between them. Germline loops: CDR1 LNHNV, CDR2 YYDKDF (reference sequence). The length of the CDR3 is 18 residues. CDR3 sequence (DNA): TGTGCCACCAGCAGAGATCTCTGGGGAGTTCCTAGCACAGATACGCAGTATTTT. Its translation is CATSRDLWGVPSTDTQYF.

About this clonotype itself: Just one base apart from a much larger clone, this may be a read error. The chain combines TRBV11-2 with TRBJ2-1; 11 positions agree with TRBD1. The CDR3 has 18 amino acids. From germline, CDR1 is SGHAT and CDR2 FQNNGV. The CDR3: CASSFPVQGQGDYSEQFF. The CDR3, as DNA: TGTGCCAGCAGCTTCCCCGTACAGGGACAGGGGGACTACAGTGAGCAGTTCTTC.

The table lists this clonotype with many counts. The chain joins TRBV12-3 or TRBV12-4 to TRBJ2-2, with 9 bases lining up with TRBD1. The CDR3 sequence is 16 residues long. Trimming at V came to 6 bases and at J to 4 bases, leaving 9 bases not matched to a gene. This CDR3 is CASSPLPGQGTGELFF. The CDR3 coding sequence is TGTGCCAGCAGCCCTCTCCCGGGACAGGGCACCGGGGAGCTGTTTTTT.

Ten or more counts support this clonotype. V usage is TRBV11-3 and J usage is TRBJ2-7; D is possibly TRBD1 or TRBD2 (5 bases each). The germline gives CDR1 SGHNT, CDR2 YENEEA. CDR3 length equals 15 residues. V was pared by 0 bases and J by 4 bases, with 13 bases between. The CDR3 sequence is CASSLDSGTGYEQYF. In DNA, the CDR3 is TGTGCCAGCAGCTTAGATAGTGGGACCGGTTACGAGCAGTACTTC.

A few counts support this clonotype. The J gene is TRBJ2-7, the V gene TRBV15; the D is unclear. Trimming left V 0 bases short and J 4 bases short, with 7 bases between. CDR3 size: 13 residues. The germline V gene encodes CDR1 LNHNV and CDR2 YYDKDF (reference sequence). The CDR3 nucleotides read TGTGCCACCAGCAGAGATCGAGTATACGAGCAGTACTTC. Translated: CATSRDRVYEQYF.

The CDR3 DNA is TGCAGTGCTAGAGAGGACAGGGGGCCCGGCGAGCAGTACTTC. It specifies CSAREDRGPGEQYF. The rearrangement joins TRBV20-1 to TRBJ2-7; 11 bases align to TRBD1. Trimming removed 0 bases from V and 6 bases from J; junction bases left unmatched: 4. CDR1 is DFQATT and CDR2 is SNEGSKA in the germline V gene (reference sequence). This CDR3 is 14 amino acids long.

This chain joins TRBV24-1 and TRBJ2-1; 8 bases align to TRBD2. The ends lost 9 bases at V and 2 bases at J; junction bases unmatched: 8. This CDR3 contains 15 residues. CDR1 and CDR2 from the germline V gene are KGHDR and SFDVKD. The CDR3 protein is CATSAGGLTYNEQFF. The CDR3 nucleotides read TGTGCCACCTCCGCGGGGGGCCTAACCTACAATGAGCAGTTCTTC.

This clonotype was detected a few times. The rearrangement uses TRBV24-1 and TRBJ1-2; TRBD1 might be the D (6 bases). Between the trimmed V and J ends, which lost 3 bases and 4 bases, there was a span of 8 bases. The CDR3 totals 13 residues. Germline-derived CDR1 and CDR2 are KGHDR and SFDVKD. The CDR3 DNA reads TGTGCCACCAGTGATGGACAGAGCTATGGCTACACCTTC. Its translation is CATSDGQSYGYTF.

Comments on this clonotype: Its ends do not fully match the called genes, so a read error is possible. The chain recombines TRBV20-1 with TRBJ2-1; D is ambiguous. Germline V gene sequence: CDR1 DFQATT, CDR2 SNEGSKA (reference sequence). This CDR3 is built from 11 residues. CDR3 DNA: TGCGGTGCCCCCGCGACCGGCGAGCAGTTCTTC. Translation: CGAPATGEQFF.